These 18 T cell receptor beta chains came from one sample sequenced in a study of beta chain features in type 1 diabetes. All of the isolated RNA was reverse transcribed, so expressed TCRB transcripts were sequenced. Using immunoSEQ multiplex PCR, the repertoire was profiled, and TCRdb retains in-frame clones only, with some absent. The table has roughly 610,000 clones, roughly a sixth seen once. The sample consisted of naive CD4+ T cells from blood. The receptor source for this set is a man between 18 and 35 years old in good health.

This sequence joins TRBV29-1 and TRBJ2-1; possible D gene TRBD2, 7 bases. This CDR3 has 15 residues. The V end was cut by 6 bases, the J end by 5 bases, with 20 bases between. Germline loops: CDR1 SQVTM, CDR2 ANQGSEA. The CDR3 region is CSVREGTTGNNEQFF. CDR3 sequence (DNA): TGCAGCGTCAGGGAGGGGACAACAGGCAACAATGAGCAGTTCTTC.

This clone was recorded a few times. Written as DNA, the CDR3 is TGTGCCATCGGCAGGGGGGTCGATCAGCCCCAGCATTTT. The encoded protein is CAIGRGVDQPQHF. This sequence joins TRBV10-3 and TRBJ1-5; 7 nucleotides line up with TRBD1. This CDR3 comprises 13 residues. Per germline, CDR1 ENHRY and CDR2 SYGVKD. Trimming at V came to 8 bases and at J to 5 bases, leaving 6 bases not matched to a gene.

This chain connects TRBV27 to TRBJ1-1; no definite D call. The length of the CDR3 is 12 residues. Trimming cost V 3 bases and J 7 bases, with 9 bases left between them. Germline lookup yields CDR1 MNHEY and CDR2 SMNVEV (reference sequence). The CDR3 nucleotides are TGTGCCAGCAGTTTCCTTGAAGGTGAAGCTTTCTTT. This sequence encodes CASSFLEGEAFF.

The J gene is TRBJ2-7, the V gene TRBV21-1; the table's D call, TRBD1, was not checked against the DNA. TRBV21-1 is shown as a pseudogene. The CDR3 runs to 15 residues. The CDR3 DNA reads TGTGCCAGCAGCAAAGGGGGCGGACCTCCGAGGGAGCAGTACTTC. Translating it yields CASSKGGGPPREQYF.

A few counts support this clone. CDR3 amino acids: CASSTYNEQFF. The CDR3 DNA reads as TGTGCCAGCAGCACCTACAATGAGCAGTTCTTC. This chain connects TRBV14 to TRBJ2-1, with D uncertain. CDR1 SGHDN and CDR2 FVKESK come from the germline V gene. There are 11 residues in the CDR3. V was clipped by 5 bases and J by 2 bases, with 1 base between them.

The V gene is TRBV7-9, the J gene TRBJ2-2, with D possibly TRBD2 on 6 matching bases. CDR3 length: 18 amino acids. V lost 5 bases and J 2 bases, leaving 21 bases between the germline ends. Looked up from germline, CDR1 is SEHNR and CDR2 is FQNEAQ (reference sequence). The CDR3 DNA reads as TGTGCCAGCAGCCCTGGACACTGGAGGGAGATAAACACCGGGGAGCTGTTTTTT. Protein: CASSPGHWREINTGELFF.

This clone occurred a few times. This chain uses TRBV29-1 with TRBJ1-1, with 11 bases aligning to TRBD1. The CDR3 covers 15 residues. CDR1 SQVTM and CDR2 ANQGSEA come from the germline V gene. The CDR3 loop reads CASGQGVPLITEAFF. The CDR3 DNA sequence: TGCGCTTCGGGACAGGGGGTCCCCTTGATCACTGAAGCTTTCTTT.

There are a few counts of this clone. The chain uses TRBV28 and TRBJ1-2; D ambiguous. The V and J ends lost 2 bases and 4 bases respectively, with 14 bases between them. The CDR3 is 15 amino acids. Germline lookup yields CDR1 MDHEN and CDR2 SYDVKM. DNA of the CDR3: TGTGCCAGCAGTTTAGACCAGGTCGGTGGCTATGGCTACACCTTC. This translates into CASSLDQVGGYGYTF.

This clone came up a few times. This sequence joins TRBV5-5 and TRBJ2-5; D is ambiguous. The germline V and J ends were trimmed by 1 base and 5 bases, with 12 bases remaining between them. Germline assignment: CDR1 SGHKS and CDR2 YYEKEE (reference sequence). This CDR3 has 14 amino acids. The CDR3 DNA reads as TGTGCCAGCAGCTTGCCCTCTACGCGGGAGACCCAGTACTTC. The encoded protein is CASSLPSTRETQYF.

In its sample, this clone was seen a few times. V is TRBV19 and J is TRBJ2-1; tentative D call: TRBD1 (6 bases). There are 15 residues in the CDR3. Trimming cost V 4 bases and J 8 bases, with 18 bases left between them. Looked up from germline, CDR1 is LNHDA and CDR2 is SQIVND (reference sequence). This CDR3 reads CASSTVGTPAYEQFF. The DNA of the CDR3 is TGTGCCAGTAGTACTGTAGGGACACCGGCATATGAGCAGTTCTTC.

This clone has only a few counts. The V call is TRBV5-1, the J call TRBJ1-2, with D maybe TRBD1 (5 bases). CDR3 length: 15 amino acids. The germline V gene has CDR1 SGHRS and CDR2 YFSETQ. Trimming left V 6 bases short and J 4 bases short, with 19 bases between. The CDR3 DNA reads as TGCGCCAGCACGACGTCGACGGGGACTGCCTATGGCTACACCTTC. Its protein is CASTTSTGTAYGYTF.

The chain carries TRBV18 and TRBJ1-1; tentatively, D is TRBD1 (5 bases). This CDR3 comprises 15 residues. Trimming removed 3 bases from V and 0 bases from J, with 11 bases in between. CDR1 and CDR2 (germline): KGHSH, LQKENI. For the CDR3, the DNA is TGTGCCAGCTCACCGAGACAGCTCATGAACACTGAAGCTTTCTTT. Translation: CASSPRQLMNTEAFF. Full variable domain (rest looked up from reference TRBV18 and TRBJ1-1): NAGVMQNPRHLVRRRGQEARLRCSPMKGHSHVYWYRQLPEEGLKFMVYLQKENIIDESGMPKERFSAEFPKEGPSILRIQQVVRGDSAAYFCASSPRQLMNTEAFFGQGTRLTVV.

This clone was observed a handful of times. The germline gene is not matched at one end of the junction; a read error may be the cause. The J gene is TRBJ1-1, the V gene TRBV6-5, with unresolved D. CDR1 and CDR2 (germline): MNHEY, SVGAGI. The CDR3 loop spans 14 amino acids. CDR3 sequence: CASRPPSPNAEAFF. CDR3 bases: TGTGCCAGTCGACCCCCGTCACCGAACGCTGAAGCTTTCTTT.

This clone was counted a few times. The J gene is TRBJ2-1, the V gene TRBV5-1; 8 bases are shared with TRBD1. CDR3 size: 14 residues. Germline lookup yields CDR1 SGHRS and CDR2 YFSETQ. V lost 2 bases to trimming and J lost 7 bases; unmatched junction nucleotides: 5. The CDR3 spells CASSFRRQGNEQFF. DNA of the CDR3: TGCGCCAGCAGCTTCAGGCGACAGGGGAATGAGCAGTTCTTC.

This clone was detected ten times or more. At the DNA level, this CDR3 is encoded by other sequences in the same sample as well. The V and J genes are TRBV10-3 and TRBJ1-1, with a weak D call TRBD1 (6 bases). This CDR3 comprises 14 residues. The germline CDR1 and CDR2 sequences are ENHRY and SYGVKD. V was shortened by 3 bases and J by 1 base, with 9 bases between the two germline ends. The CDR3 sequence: CAISDLQGNTEAFF. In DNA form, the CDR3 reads TGTGCCATCAGTGACCTACAGGGGAACACTGAAGCTTTCTTT.

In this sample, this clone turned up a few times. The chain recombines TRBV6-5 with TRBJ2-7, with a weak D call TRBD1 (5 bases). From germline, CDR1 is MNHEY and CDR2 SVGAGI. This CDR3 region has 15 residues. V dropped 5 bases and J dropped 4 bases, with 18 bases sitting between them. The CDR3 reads CASSTDSLGMYEQYF. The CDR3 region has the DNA TGTGCCAGCAGTACCGACAGTCTCGGAATGTACGAGCAGTACTTC.

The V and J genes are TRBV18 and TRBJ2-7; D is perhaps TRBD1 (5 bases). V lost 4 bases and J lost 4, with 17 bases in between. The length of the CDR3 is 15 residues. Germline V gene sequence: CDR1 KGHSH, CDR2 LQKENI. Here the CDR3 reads CASSQGWGDGYEQYF. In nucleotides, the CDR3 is TGTGCCAGCTCACAGGGCTGGGGCGACGGTTACGAGCAGTACTTC.

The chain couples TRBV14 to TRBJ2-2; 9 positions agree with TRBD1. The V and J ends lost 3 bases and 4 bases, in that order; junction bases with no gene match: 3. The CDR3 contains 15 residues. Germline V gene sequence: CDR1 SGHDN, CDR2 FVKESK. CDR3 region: CASSHGTGFTGELFF. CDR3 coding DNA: TGTGCCAGCAGCCATGGGACAGGGTTCACCGGGGAGCTGTTTTTT.